The present entry profiles one TCR beta chain with its context. There is no known antigen for this receptor. The sample belongs to a study of cytomegalovirus exposure and HLA in healthy donors (dated by TCRdb to 2016 to 2017). Some background on the complete study: In an earlier analysis of under 750 of the donors, less than 350 Gb of sequence data and approximately 100 million unique TCR beta sequences from 150 million to 200 million T cells were reported. All discovery cohort repertoires had been generated using a single sequencing platform. In a later genetic analysis, genome-wide SNP genotypes for about three fifths of the 666 donors were used, and that subset was treated as a discovery cohort. Among about 400 genotyped donors of the cohort, an average of around 220,000 unique TCR beta nucleotide sequences was sequenced per donor, of which about 19% were non-productive. The study aimed to test whether cataloging public T cell receptors could reveal signatures of past pathogen exposure. HLA typing included class I and class II loci at four-digit resolution. The study combined high-throughput TCR immunosequencing, statistical association of individual TCRs with disease status, and machine learning to predict cytomegalovirus infection status. Of the roughly 400 genotyped donors, approximately 83% fell in the genetic ancestry cluster associated with self-reported Caucasian donors. To study patterns of TCR occurrence, a later analysis re-analyzed previously published TCR beta repertoires from 650 to 750 donors and added high-resolution HLA genotyping. The number of donors typed differed by locus, with roughly 629-640 for A, B, C, DRB1 and DQB1, approximately 500 for DQA1, over 600 for DPA1, and 450 to 480 for DPB1. Because of strong linkage in the cohort, five DR-DQ haplotypes were treated as single units for association and clustering. About 300 gigabases of sequencing data and 70 million to 100 million unique TCR sequences were included in an early release covering about 620 HLA-typed donors. In addition to the first cohort of around 670 subjects, a separate validation cohort of some 120 different subjects was used. The study profiled the T cell repertoires of more than 500 subjects by immunosequencing and related them to cytomegalovirus serostatus. In the later analysis, no new phenotypic data were used to find candidate immune exposures; instead, reliance was placed on TCR beta sequences and their occurrence across donors. To decide whether each TCR beta V gene segment behaved as functional or pseudogenic, an earlier analysis of approximately 620 of the donors relied on high-throughput TCR beta sequencing. Donor age, sex, ethnicity and CMV serostatus were compiled together with the repertoire data.

The cohort comprised under 700 healthy bone marrow donors. At the time of sampling, all cohort members were nominally healthy, though unrecorded immune exposures were likely present. The donor tested CMV seropositive, placing the donor among the 250 to 350 seropositive members of the cohort. A peripheral blood sample was collected from each donor, and TCR beta sequencing was performed on peripheral blood mononuclear cells. Genomic DNA was extracted from the blood cell samples with the Qiagen DNeasy Blood Extraction Kit. Study-wide conclusions, independent of this receptor: The authors suggested that the approach could potentially be generalized to other disease states and immunological phenotypes. Most TCR sequences were observed very rarely across donors, whereas some public TCRs were present in many individuals. This cohort had only TCR beta chains sequenced, and the lack of alpha or paired-chain data limited which features could be detected. Strong co-occurrence of HLA alleles, especially DR and DQ, made assigning TCR associations to individual alleles difficult. Linkage disequilibrium might explain the correlated functional status among segregating V segments, but an unknown experimental factor could not be excluded. A few of the identified cytomegalovirus-associated TCR beta chains were confirmed in vitro to be specific for cytomegalovirus antigens. A later genetic analysis associated a missense DCLRE1C variant with V-gene and J-gene trimming of TCR beta chains, and an independent cohort replicated the association. Because HLA typing was missing for some donors at each locus, association tests included only the typed subset. A cluster of highly shared sequence variants was judged likely to be a technical artifact of the sequencing pipeline. Roughly uniform sequencing depth across donors was assumed in presence/absence analyses, although this assumption may not hold. Several of the top co-occurrence clusters appeared to be linked to parvovirus B19, influenza, CMV and Epstein-Barr virus, according to a later analysis. A total of 150 to 200 TCR beta chains were listed by the study as associated with cytomegalovirus. In an earlier analysis of about 600 of the donors, most TCR beta V segments appeared in productive rearrangements about 90% or about 30% of the time, broadly matching IMGT annotations. Because counts were too low, 15 to 20 rarely observed V segments, including chromosome 9 orphons, were excluded from the earlier analysis of 587 of the donors. A further reported finding was that TCR beta sequences accurately predicted the HLA-A and HLA-B alleles for most subjects in the first cohort. A later genetic analysis reported fewer N-insertions in productive TCRs among donors in an Asian-associated ancestry cluster than the roughly 720-donor mean. A later analysis found that HLA-associated TCR beta chains were more clonally expanded and had lower generation probabilities than equally common non-associated chains. In a later analysis, the rate of TCR association differed among HLA loci, with DRB1 alleles having the most associated TCRs and HLA-C alleles having the fewest. Immune exposure information for the cohort was limited to CMV serostatus. Most CMV-associated TCR beta chains appeared to be HLA-restricted in a later analysis, and the HLA associations seemed to be driven largely by CMV exposure. Cytomegalovirus status was reported to be diagnosed by the classifier with high specificity and sensitivity in both the original and validation cohorts. At a false discovery rate of 0.05, a later analysis linked 16,951 TCR beta sequences to specific HLA alleles.

Libraries were prepared through the immunoSEQ multiplex PCR assay. For the multiplex PCR, a mixture combining 60 forward primers for TCR Vbeta segments and 13 reverse primers for TCR Jbeta segments was used. The CDR3 region of rearranged TCR beta genes was amplified from genomic DNA with a multiplex PCR assay. On the Illumina HiSeq System, the amplified TCR beta libraries were sequenced as 87-base-pair reads. In the paper's pipeline: Across the 670 or so repertoires, a later analysis counted 80 million or so unique TCR beta chains, around 11 million of which were shared by at least two donors. Raw reads were error-corrected and collapsed into unique sequences with a nearest-neighbor algorithm that merged closely related sequences to remove PCR and sequencing errors. Alignment of CDR3 sequences to IMGT reference sequences was used to assign V, D and J gene segments. Each retained sequence needed at least a six-nucleotide match to both a V gene segment and a J gene segment. Rearrangements were classified as productive when the CDR3 lacked stop codons and remained in frame with V and J, and all other rearrangements were classified as non-productive. CDR3 was defined according to IMGT convention as the region running from the second conserved V-encoded cysteine to the conserved J-encoded phenylalanine. The earlier analysis of some 580 of the donors excluded any sequence lacking an unambiguous match to a single V gene segment. In an earlier analysis of 587 of the donors, a V segment was called functional when productive rearrangements were above 56.7%, and segregating when the standard deviation between donors exceeded 5%. A statistical classification framework was built to diagnose cytomegalovirus status from the catalog of TCR beta chain sequences. A later analysis assigned V and J genes by comparing TCR nucleotide sequences with IMGT/GENE-DB human TR gene sequences. In a later analysis, CDR3 sequences and most-parsimonious VDJ recombination scenarios were assigned using the TCRdist pipeline. In a later analysis, every TCR beta chain was defined by the combination of its CDR3 amino acid sequence and its V-gene family, and reads without a unique V-gene family were dropped. A later analysis removed 592 highly shared, low-generation-probability nucleotide sequences to deal with suspected cross-contamination and a sequencing artifact. For each public chain, a later analysis derived a clonal expansion index from normalized ranks of inferred template counts within each repertoire. A later analysis computed generation probabilities with a VDJ recombination model fitted to out-of-frame rearrangements, and checked the results against IGoR. In a later analysis, hypergeometric tests were used to score TCR-TCR, TCR-HLA and TCR-CMV co-occurrence, with a repertoire-size bias correction applied to TCR pairs. False discovery rates were estimated in a later analysis by permuting HLA or CMV assignments 20 times. In a later analysis, co-occurring TCRs were grouped using DBSCAN, and TCRdist sequence similarity was added for clustering within HLA-allele-positive subsets. Repertoires with fewer than 30,000 or more than 120,000 public chains, plus five repertoires with anomalous nucleotide sharing, were excluded from co-occurrence clustering. What TCRdb holds here is the immuneACCESS table cut down to in-frame rearrangements. Part of the clones is not present; checked against another copy, under half of the missing clones reflect an unresolved V gene, and the others are unexplained. V, J and clone size reflect that table, while D and trimming were determined from the DNA. The sample's table lists a count of about 88,000 clones. 5.5% of the sample lies in the top ten.

This clonotype was obtained from a girl between 5 and 17 years old in good health and CMV-seropositive. The sequenced sample was PBMCs.

The DNA reads as follows: TGTGCCAGCAGCGATAGACAGGACAACCAAGAGACCCAGTACTTC. This yields the protein CASSDRQDNQETQYF. The chain employs TRBV14 and TRBJ2-5; matching of 6 bases hints at TRBD1 as the D gene. From a lookup of the germline V gene, CDR1 and CDR2 are SGHDN and FVKESK. Trimming at the junction amounts to 5 bases on V and 0 bases on J, and the germline ends lie 13 bases apart. The CDR3 has 15 amino acids, counting the end cysteine and phenylalanine. Only the CDR3 DNA stays, 45 bases, in frame from base 1. Outside the CDR3, residues come from the reference TRBV14 and TRBJ2-5 proteins, so the full variable domain is: EAGVTQFPSHSVIEKGQTVTLRCDPISGHDNLYWYRRVMGKEIKFLLHFVKESKQDESGMPNNRFLAERTGGTYSTLKVQPAELEDSGVYFCASSDRQDNQETQYFGPGTRLLVL.